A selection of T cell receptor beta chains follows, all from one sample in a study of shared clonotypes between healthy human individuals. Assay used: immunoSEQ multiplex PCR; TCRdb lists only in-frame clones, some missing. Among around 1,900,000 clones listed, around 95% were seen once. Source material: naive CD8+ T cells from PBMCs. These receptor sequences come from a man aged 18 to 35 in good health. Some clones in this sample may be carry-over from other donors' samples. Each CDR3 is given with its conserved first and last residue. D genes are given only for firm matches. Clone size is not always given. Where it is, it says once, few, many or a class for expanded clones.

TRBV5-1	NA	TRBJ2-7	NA	TGCGCCAGCACTGGCGGTACCTACGAGCAGTACTTC	CASTGGTYEQYF
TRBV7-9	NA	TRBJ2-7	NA	TGTGCCAGCAGCTTACTCCCCGAGCAGTACTTC	CASSLLPEQYF
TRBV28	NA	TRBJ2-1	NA	TGTGCCAGCAGTTTTCCTCGGAGAGCGGCCAACTACAATGAGCAGTTCTTC	CASSFPRRAANYNEQFF
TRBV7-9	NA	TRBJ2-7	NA	TGTGCCAGCAGCCCCAAGTACCCCTACGAGCAGTACTTC	CASSPKYPYEQYF
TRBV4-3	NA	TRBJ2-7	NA	TGCGCCAGCAGCCAAGGCAGGGCCTACGAGCAGTACTTC	CASSQGRAYEQYF
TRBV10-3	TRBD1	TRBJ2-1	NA	TGTGCCAGCAGAAGGGCAGGGGGCGGGAAGTACAATGAGCAGTTCTTC	CASRRAGGGKYNEQFF
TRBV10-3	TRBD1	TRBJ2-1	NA	TGTGCCATCAGCACCGGGACAGGTGACAATGAGCAGTTCTTC	CAISTGTGDNEQFF
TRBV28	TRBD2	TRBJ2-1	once	TGTGCCAGCAGCCAAGCCCAGCTAGCGAGGACTAGCGGGCGTTACAATGAGCAGTTCTTC	CASSQAQLARTSGRYNEQFF
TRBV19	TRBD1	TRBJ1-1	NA	TGTGCCAGTAGTACATGGGACAGAATGAACACTGAAGCTTTCTTT	CASSTWDRMNTEAFF
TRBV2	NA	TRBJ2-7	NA	TGTGCCAGCAGTATGATTTACGAGCAGTACTTC	CASSMIYEQYF
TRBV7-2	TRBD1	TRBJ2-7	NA	TGTGCCAGCAGCTCGAACCGGGACAGTATCTACGAGCAGTACTTC	CASSSNRDSIYEQYF
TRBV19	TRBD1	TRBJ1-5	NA	TGTGCCAGTAGACAGGACAGGGAGGGATATAGCAATCAGCCCCAGCATTTT	CASRQDREGYSNQPQHF
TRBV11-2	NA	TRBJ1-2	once	TGTGCCAGCAGCTTAGAGGTTCGGGGATCTAACTATGGCTACACCTTC	CASSLEVRGSNYGYTF